This T cell receptor (beta chain) emerged from a study of read filtering for tumor transcriptome and immune sequencing. Study-wide background: Per sample, TCR-region reads ranged about 3.5 to 11 million by IR-seq, roughly 75 to 1273 by RNA-seq. General study findings and limits: Around 82% of IR-seq clonotypes had a single read, yet these held approximately 4% of reads.

From approximately 430 ng of RNA, a library with molecular barcoded alpha/delta and beta/gamma adaptors was made. MiXCR, run by TCRdb on the reads, gives a single entry per CDR3 protein. The sample lists some 120,000 distinct CDR3 sequences; 10% to 15% were seen once. This clonotype came up many times. The antigen remains undetermined. This CDR3 spans 15 amino acids. CDR1 MNHNS and CDR2 SASEGT come from the germline V gene. The J segment lost 6 bases and the V segment lost 7 bases, leaving 11 bases of the junction unmatched. The rearrangement links TRBV6-1 to TRBJ2-1; 8 nucleotides line up with TRBD1. Material: a population of CD138-negative cells sorted from bone marrow. This TCR derives from a donor older than 35 with multiple myeloma. Here the CDR3 reads CASTSGGAGPNEQFF. The CDR3 region has the DNA TGTGCCAGCACCTCAGGGGGCGCAGGGCCCAATGAGCAGTTCTTC.